The present T cell receptor beta chain was sequenced within a study of CD8+ T cells in alopecia areata. Study outcomes and limitations: Clonality exceeded that of normal scalp in lesional scalp, most notably in alopecia totalis/universalis.

About this clone itself: Its antigen remains unidentified.

The sequencing template was cDNA reverse transcribed from extracted RNA. Here immunoSEQ multiplex PCR was the method, and the copy in TCRdb shows in-frame clones only, minus some. The sample shows roughly 250,000 clones, about two thirds of them seen only once. Alopecia areata patients gave lesional scalp punch biopsies and peripheral blood samples. Germline V gene lookup returns CDR1 SQVTM and CDR2 ANQGSEA. The CDR3 consists of 16 residues. Trimming removed 6 bases from V and 2 bases from J; junction bases left unmatched: 16. V gene TRBV29-1 combines with J gene TRBJ2-7; 7 bases align to TRBD1. This TCR derives from a human donor with alopecia areata. The source material was CD4+ T cells sorted from blood, sampled at week 0. CDR3 amino acids: CSVRNPPGTATYEQYF. Written as DNA, the CDR3 is TGCAGCGTCCGAAACCCCCCCGGGACAGCAACCTACGAGCAGTACTTC.